A single sample is the source of the 30 T cell receptor beta chains below, sequenced in a study of memory CD4+ T cells and cytomegalovirus serostatus. TCRdb keeps only in-frame clones here, not all; method: immunoSEQ multiplex PCR. Of 50,000 to 65,000 clones listed, 80% to 85% are singletons. The sort gate was single viable CD3+CD4+CD8-CD45RO+ cells for memory CD4+ T cells. The sample taken for sequencing was memory CD4+ T cells from blood. These receptors were obtained from an adult in good health and CMV-seropositive.

This chain uses TRBV6-1 with TRBJ2-1; the D is unclear. The CDR3 sequence is 14 residues long. Germline lookup yields CDR1 MNHNS and CDR2 SASEGT. The V gene lost 6 bases and the J gene lost 3 bases, with 12 bases spanning the gap. The CDR3 bases are TGTGCCAGCAGCCCCGGGTCAGGCTACAATGAGCAGTTCTTC. It encodes CASSPGSGYNEQFF.

The chain links TRBV7-9 to TRBJ2-7; D might be TRBD1 or TRBD2, each matching 5 bases. Trimming took off 5 bases at V and 7 bases at J, with 15 bases between the two ends. Germline V gives CDR1 SEHNR, CDR2 FQNEAQ (reference sequence). CDR3 length: 13 residues. Written as DNA, the CDR3 is TGTGCCAGCAGCCTCAGTCCGGGGCAAGAGCAGTACTTC. This sequence encodes CASSLSPGQEQYF.

The J gene is TRBJ2-1, the V gene TRBV4-3; possibly TRBD1 for D (5 bases). Trimming shortened V by 3 bases and J by 9 bases, and 18 bases separated the two germline ends. CDR3 size: 15 residues. CDR1 and CDR2 from the germline V gene are LGHNA and YSLEER. The DNA of the CDR3 is TGCGCCAGCAGCCAGGACCCGCCAGGGCGAGGTGAGCAGTTCTTC. It translates to CASSQDPPGRGEQFF.

This clone was seen only a few times. The CDR3 sequence: CASSERWESPLHF. The CDR3 region has the DNA TGTGCCAGCAGTGAACGATGGGAGTCACCCCTCCACTTT. The chain uses TRBV6-1 and TRBJ1-6, with D uncertain. Trimming pared 2 bases from V and 10 bases from J, leaving 9 bases between. Germline assignment: CDR1 MNHNS and CDR2 SASEGT. This CDR3 contains 13 residues.

The chain employs TRBV2 and TRBJ1-6; possibly TRBD1 for D (6 bases). The CDR3 covers 14 residues. Germline V gene sequence: CDR1 SNHLY, CDR2 FYNNEI. The V end was cut by 8 bases, the J end by 7 bases, with 15 bases between. CDR3 protein: CASDPRGGNSPLHF. Written as DNA, the CDR3 is TGTGCCAGCGACCCCAGGGGAGGAAATTCACCCCTCCACTTT.

This chain uses TRBV19 with TRBJ2-5; 7 bases are a match to TRBD2. The CDR3 covers 15 residues. Germline trimming cut 6 bases from V and 7 bases from J; bases unmatched to any gene: 14. CDR1 is LNHDA, CDR2 SQIVND, per germline (reference sequence). The CDR3 here is CASSGLAVDSWTQYF. For the CDR3, the DNA is TGTGCCAGTAGCGGGCTAGCGGTAGACTCGTGGACCCAGTACTTC.

V and J are TRBV4-2 and TRBJ2-7, with a tentative D call TRBD2 (6 bases). The CDR3 runs to 14 residues. Trimming removed 3 bases from V and 2 bases from J, with 11 bases in between. Germline V gene lookup returns CDR1 LGHNA and CDR2 YNFKEQ. CDR3 in amino acids: CASSQGGNTYEQYF. DNA for the CDR3: TGTGCCAGCAGCCAGGGGGGAAACACCTACGAGCAGTACTTC.

The V call is TRBV4-2, the J call TRBJ2-7; 10 bases fit TRBD1. This CDR3 is built from 14 residues. Trimming cost V 4 bases and J 3 bases; bases outside gene matches: 3. The germline CDR1 and CDR2 sequences are LGHNA and YNFKEQ. The CDR3 region has the DNA TGTGCCAGCAGCCGGGACAGGGGTATCTACGAGCAGTACTTC. Residues: CASSRDRGIYEQYF.

This clone was seen a single time. The gene calls are TRBV5-6 and TRBJ2-6, with D unclear. Trimming left V 0 bases short and J 2 bases short, with 15 bases between. Looked up from germline, CDR1 is SGHDT and CDR2 is YYEEEE. The CDR3 totals 18 residues. The CDR3 spells CASSLAGAPSTGANVLTF. CDR3 bases: TGTGCCAGCAGCTTGGCCGGCGCCCCCAGCACTGGGGCCAACGTCCTGACTTTC.

This chain links TRBV19 with TRBJ1-2; maybe TRBD1 (6 bases). In germline, CDR1 is LNHDA, CDR2 SQIVND (reference sequence). The CDR3 contains 15 residues. The V and J ends lost 5 bases and 2 bases respectively, with 15 bases between them. The CDR3 here is CASSFTGIINYGYTF. For the CDR3, the DNA is TGTGCCAGTAGTTTTACAGGGATAATAAACTATGGCTACACCTTC.

This sequence joins TRBV6-4 and TRBJ1-6; the D is unclear. CDR1 is MRHNA and CDR2 is SNTAGT in the germline V gene. V was shortened by 0 bases and J by 7 bases, with 19 bases between the two germline ends. The CDR3 covers 18 residues. CDR3 region: CASSDSRGRRERNSPLHF. CDR3 nucleotides: TGTGCCAGCAGTGACTCGCGAGGGCGCCGCGAACGCAATTCACCCCTCCACTTT.

The chain links TRBV5-8 to TRBJ2-5; D may be TRBD2 (5 bases). CDR1 SGHTS and CDR2 YDEGEE come from the germline V gene. There are 14 residues in the CDR3. V was shortened by 0 bases and J by 4 bases, with 10 bases between the two germline ends. The CDR3 DNA reads as TGTGCCAGCAGCTTGGGACCGGGGAGAGAGACCCAGTACTTC. This encodes CASSLGPGRETQYF.

The rearrangement joins TRBV30 to TRBJ2-5; a possible D gene is TRBD1 (5 bases). CDR3 length equals 12 residues. Germline V gives CDR1 GTSNPN, CDR2 SVGIG (reference sequence). Deletions cut 4 bases from V and 0 bases from J, with 6 bases between. CDR3 nucleotide sequence: TGTGCCTGGAAGGGGAACCAAGAGACCCAGTACTTC. Amino acids: CAWKGNQETQYF.

The table lists this clone with a few counts. The chain is built from TRBV20-1 and TRBJ1-5; D call uncertain. V dropped 3 bases and J dropped 6 bases, with 6 bases sitting between them. The germline gives CDR1 DFQATT, CDR2 SNEGSKA (reference sequence). This CDR3 contains 11 residues. This chain's CDR3 is CSASLGQPQHF. The CDR3 DNA reads as TGCAGTGCTAGTTTGGGTCAGCCCCAGCATTTT.

The gene calls are TRBV6-5 and TRBJ2-3; D is ambiguous. This CDR3 comprises 16 residues. Germline V CDR1 and CDR2: MNHEY, SVGAGI. Trimming took off 2 bases at V and 0 bases at J, with 12 bases between the two ends. CDR3 in amino acids: CASSYPRVPSTDTQYF. For the CDR3, the DNA is TGTGCCAGCAGTTACCCTCGTGTGCCAAGCACAGATACGCAGTATTTT.

The chain combines TRBV6-4 with TRBJ1-5, with TRBD1 as a possible D gene (5 bases). This CDR3 is 20 amino acids long. V shed 4 bases and J shed 3 bases, with 28 bases lying between them. Germline V gives CDR1 MRHNA, CDR2 SNTAGT. The CDR3 bases are TGTGCCAGCAGTGTAGAGGGGACTGGCAGGGCGGGTGGTTACAATCAGCCCCAGCATTTT. Translated: CASSVEGTGRAGGYNQPQHF.

This clone has a handful of counts. V and J are TRBV28 and TRBJ2-7; TRBD2 matches 7 bases. This CDR3 region has 15 residues. Losses at the gene ends were 6 bases for V and 4 bases for J; bases not matched to a gene: 12. CDR1 is MDHEN and CDR2 is SYDVKM in the germline V gene. DNA of the CDR3: TGTGCCAGCAGGATCGCGGGAGTGGGGATATACGAGCAGTACTTC. Its translation is CASRIAGVGIYEQYF.

The chain combines TRBV19 with TRBJ2-7; 13 nucleotides agree with TRBD2. With V trimmed by 7 bases and J by 7 bases, 10 bases remained unmatched. Looked up from germline, CDR1 is LNHDA and CDR2 is SQIVND (reference sequence). The CDR3 loop spans 15 amino acids. The CDR3 here is CASKGLAGATEEQYF. The CDR3 DNA follows: TGTGCCAGTAAAGGACTAGCGGGAGCGACGGAGGAGCAGTACTTC. The full variable domain, its missing parts supplied by reference TRBV19 and TRBJ2-7, is DGGITQSPKYLFRKEGQNVTLSCEQNLNHDAMYWYRQDPGQGLRLIYYSQIVNDFQKGDIAEGYSVSREKKESFPLTVTSAQKNPTAFYLCASKGLAGATEEQYFGPGTRLTVT.

This chain joins TRBV6-1 and TRBJ2-7, with D hard to call. V was trimmed by 6 bases and J by 3 bases, leaving 15 bases between them. The CDR3 is 14 amino acids. In germline, CDR1 is MNHNS, CDR2 SASEGT. CDR3 nucleotide sequence: TGTGCCAGCAGACTTTGGACGGAGTACTACGAGCAGTACTTC. Translating it yields CASRLWTEYYEQYF.

This sequence joins TRBV11-2 and TRBJ1-1, with a tentative D call TRBD1 (5 bases). Germline-derived CDR1 and CDR2 are SGHAT and FQNNGV. This CDR3 has 15 residues. V shed 4 bases and J shed 0 bases, with 12 bases lying between them. CDR3 sequence (DNA): TGTGCCAGCAGCTCCGTCGGGGGTATGAACACTGAAGCTTTCTTT. It specifies CASSSVGGMNTEAFF.

V gene TRBV11-2 combines with J gene TRBJ1-2; 7 bases line up with TRBD1. Germline-derived CDR1 and CDR2 are SGHAT and FQNNGV. The CDR3 is 18 amino acids. V was pared by 1 base and J by 0 bases, with 11 bases of the junction left unmatched. CDR3: CASSLAAIVDRANYGYTF. CDR3 sequence (DNA): TGTGCCAGCAGCTTAGCGGCTATAGTTGACAGGGCTAACTATGGCTACACCTTC.

The V and J genes are TRBV18 and TRBJ1-4; 7 nucleotides line up with TRBD1. The germline gives CDR1 KGHSH, CDR2 LQKENI. J was trimmed by 0 bases and V by 6 bases; bases with no gene match: 7. The length of the CDR3 is 16 residues. CDR3 bases: TGTGCCAGCTCTCAGGGACAGACGACAACTAATGAAAAACTGTTTTTT. Its translation: CASSQGQTTTNEKLFF.

V is TRBV18 and J is TRBJ1-2; a weak D match, TRBD1 (5 bases). The CDR3 has 14 amino acids. The germline gives CDR1 KGHSH, CDR2 LQKENI. The ends were cut back, 4 bases at V and 2 bases at J, with 11 bases in the middle. CDR3 DNA: TGTGCCAGCTCACGATCTCGACAGAACTATGGCTACACCTTC. This codes for CASSRSRQNYGYTF. The complete variable domain, with remaining parts taken from reference TRBV18 and TRBJ1-2, reads NAGVMQNPRHLVRRRGQEARLRCSPMKGHSHVYWYRQLPEEGLKFMVYLQKENIIDESGMPKERFSAEFPKEGPSILRIQQVVRGDSAAYFCASSRSRQNYGYTFGSGTRLTVV.

V is TRBV10-2 and J is TRBJ2-2; a possible D gene is TRBD1 (6 bases). Germline CDR1 is WSHSY and CDR2 is SAAADI. V lost 11 bases, J lost 3 bases, and 16 bases lay in between. This CDR3 comprises 14 residues. The CDR3 DNA sequence: TGCGCCGTACTAAGAGGGGGTCACACCGGGGAGCTGTTTTTT. This encodes CAVLRGGHTGELFF.

The rearrangement links TRBV4-2 to TRBJ2-1; 13 bases match TRBD2. This CDR3 contains 17 residues. Trimming at V came to 4 bases and at J to 5 bases, leaving 8 bases not matched to a gene. CDR1 and CDR2 from the germline V gene are LGHNA and YNFKEQ. This CDR3 reads CASSRVTSGGADNEQFF. The CDR3 coding sequence is TGTGCCAGCAGCCGCGTTACTAGCGGGGGGGCCGACAATGAGCAGTTCTTC.

The CDR3 reads CASSLGKGRTNSPLHF. CDR3 DNA sequence: TGTGCCAGCAGCTTGGGCAAGGGGAGGACTAATTCACCCCTCCACTTT. The chain carries TRBV13 and TRBJ1-6; possibly TRBD1 for D (5 bases). The CDR3 has 16 residues. Trimming left V 3 bases short and J 6 bases short, with 15 bases between. The germline V gene encodes CDR1 PRHDT and CDR2 FYEKMQ (reference sequence).

This sequence joins TRBV7-2 and TRBJ2-7, with 9 bases lining up with TRBD2. There are 15 residues in the CDR3. The ends lost 7 bases at V and 1 base at J; junction bases unmatched: 8. CDR1 SGHTA and CDR2 FQGNSA come from the germline V gene. For the CDR3, the DNA is TGTGCCAGCACGGCTTCTCTAGCGGGGTCCTACGAGCAGTACTTC. Translating gives CASTASLAGSYEQYF.

The chain joins TRBV5-1 to TRBJ2-3; 8 bases are shared with TRBD1. Germline-derived CDR1 and CDR2 are SGHRS and YFSETQ. Trimming cost V 0 bases and J 3 bases; bases outside gene matches: 6. This CDR3 has 16 residues. The CDR3 nucleotides read TGCGCCAGCAGCTTGGGGTCAGGGGGCTTTACAGATACGCAGTATTTT. It codes for CASSLGSGGFTDTQYF.

The chain couples TRBV28 to TRBJ1-1; D uncertain. This CDR3 spans 15 amino acids. Looked up from germline, CDR1 is MDHEN and CDR2 is SYDVKM. The V gene lost 5 bases and the J gene lost 4 bases, with 17 bases spanning the gap. The CDR3 is CASSPPLLFSTEAFF. CDR3 DNA sequence: TGTGCCAGCAGTCCGCCCCTACTTTTTAGCACTGAAGCTTTCTTT.

The V gene is TRBV30, the J gene TRBJ2-3; D gene unclear. This CDR3 region has 13 residues. CDR1 is GTSNPN and CDR2 is SVGIG in the germline V gene (reference sequence). Trimming pared 3 bases from V and 0 bases from J, leaving 7 bases between. CDR3 residues: CAWRTLSTDTQYF. In DNA, the CDR3 is TGTGCCTGGAGAACTCTGAGCACAGATACGCAGTATTTT. Based on the CDR3 plus reference TRBV30 and TRBJ2-3, the full variable domain is SQTIHQWPATLVQPVGSPLSLECTVEGTSNPNLYWYRQAAGRGLQLLFYSVGIGQISSEVPQNLSASRPQDRQFILSSKKLLLSDSGFYLCAWRTLSTDTQYFGPGTRLTVL.